Presented here are 3 T cell receptor beta chains from one specimen sequenced in a study of cytomegalovirus exposure and HLA in healthy donors (dated by TCRdb to 2016 to 2017). The method behind the library was the immunoSEQ multiplex PCR assay. For the multiplex PCR, a mixture combining 60 forward primers for TCR Vbeta segments and 13 reverse primers for TCR Jbeta segments was used. Drawn from immuneACCESS, this table holds only the in-frame rearrangements with V and J called that TCRdb kept. Clones are partly lost; checked studies trace under half to an unresolved V gene and leave the rest unexplained. This sample's table lists about 140,000 clones. In total, the top ten clones hold roughly 2% of the sample. Material: PBMCs. The source is a woman aged 18-35 years in good health and CMV-seronegative.

This sequence joins TRBV9 and TRBJ2-3, with D perhaps TRBD2 (6 bases). V lost 0 bases and J lost 2, with 13 bases in between. Germline V gene data show CDR1 as SGDLS and CDR2 as YYNGEE. The length of the CDR3 is 16 residues. Here the CDR3 reads CASSVGVGLNTDTQYF. The CDR3 DNA sequence: TGTGCCAGCAGCGTAGGTGTGGGACTCAACACAGATACGCAGTATTTT.

The chain has TRBV29-1 and TRBJ2-1; 8 nucleotides match TRBD2. CDR1 is SQVTM and CDR2 is ANQGSEA in the germline V gene. The CDR3 has 15 amino acids. V was clipped by 2 bases and J by 8 bases; unmatched bases: 11. CDR3 DNA sequence: TGCAGCGTTGAATTTACGGGAGGGCCACGAGATGAGCAGTTCTTC. Translated: CSVEFTGGPRDEQFF.

This chain joins TRBV9 and TRBJ1-1; D is perhaps TRBD1 (5 bases). V was shortened by 1 base and J by 5 bases, with 9 bases between the two germline ends. The germline CDR1 and CDR2 sequences are SGDLS and YYNGEE. The CDR3 totals 13 residues. The CDR3 is CASSVSTDTEAFF. DNA for the CDR3: TGTGCCAGCAGCGTATCGACAGATACTGAAGCTTTCTTT.